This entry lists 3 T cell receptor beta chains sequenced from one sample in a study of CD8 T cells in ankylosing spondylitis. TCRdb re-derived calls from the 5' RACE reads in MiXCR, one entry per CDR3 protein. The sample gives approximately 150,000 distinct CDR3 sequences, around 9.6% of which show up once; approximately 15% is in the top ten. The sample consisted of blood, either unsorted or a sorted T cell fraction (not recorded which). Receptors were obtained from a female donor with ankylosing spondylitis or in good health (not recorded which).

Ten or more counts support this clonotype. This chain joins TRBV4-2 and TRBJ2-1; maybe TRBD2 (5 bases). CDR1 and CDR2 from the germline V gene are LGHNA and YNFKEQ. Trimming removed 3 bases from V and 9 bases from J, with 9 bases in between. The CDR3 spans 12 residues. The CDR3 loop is CASSHREGEQFF. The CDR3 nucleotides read TGTGCCAGCAGCCACCGGGAAGGTGAGCAGTTCTTC.

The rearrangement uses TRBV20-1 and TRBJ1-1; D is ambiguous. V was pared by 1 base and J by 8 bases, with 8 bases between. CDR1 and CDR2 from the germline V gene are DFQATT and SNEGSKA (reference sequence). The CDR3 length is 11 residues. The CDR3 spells CSARVRPEAFF. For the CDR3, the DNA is TGCAGTGCTAGAGTCAGACCAGAAGCTTTCTTT.

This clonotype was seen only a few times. The CDR3 DNA is TGTGCCAGCAGTGGAATTATCCGGGACAGGGGTACAGATACGCAGTATTTT. Protein: CASSGIIRDRGTDTQYF. This chain joins TRBV28 and TRBJ2-3, with 10 bases that match TRBD1. The CDR3 spans 17 residues. The V and J ends lost 5 bases and 3 bases, in that order; junction bases with no gene match: 11. Germline assignment: CDR1 MDHEN and CDR2 SYDVKM.